This entry lists 23 T cell receptor beta chains sequenced from one sample in a study of technical replicates of blood from several donors. Clones were read by immunoSEQ multiplex PCR, and TCRdb kept only the in-frame ones, dropping some. The repertoire consists of 60,000 to 90,000 clones, with around 97% occurring once and the leading ten covering over 0.2%. The material sequenced was T cells isolated from PBMCs. The receptors derive from a human donor in good health.

The chain employs TRBV11-3 and TRBJ1-2, with D perhaps matching TRBD1 (6 bases). V gave up 5 bases and J gave up 10 bases, with 11 bases separating them. Per the germline V gene, CDR1 is SGHNT and CDR2 is YENEEA. The CDR3 is 11 residues long. The CDR3 DNA reads TGTGCCAGCAGCACCTTGGGGGCCTACACCTTC. It translates to CASSTLGAYTF. Based on the CDR3 plus reference TRBV11-3 and TRBJ1-2, the full variable domain is EAGVVQSPRYKIIEKKQPVAFWCNPISGHNTLYWYLQNLGQGPELLIRYENEEAVDDSQLPKDRFSAERLKGVDSTLKIQPAELGDSAVYLCASSTLGAYTFGSGTRLTVV.

The CDR3 region is CASSEGRRVIQNYNEQFF. The CDR3 DNA reads TGTGCCAGCAGTGAAGGGAGGCGGGTCATTCAAAACTACAATGAGCAGTTCTTC. The genes are TRBV6-1 and TRBJ2-1; D might be TRBD2 (5 bases). The V end lost 1 base, the J end lost 3 bases, and 19 bases lay between the germline ends. The CDR3 totals 18 residues. Germline lookup yields CDR1 MNHNS and CDR2 SASEGT.

V is TRBV27 and J is TRBJ1-5; the D is unclear. The CDR3 covers 18 residues. Trimming removed 6 bases from V and 5 bases from J, with 26 bases in between. Germline assignment: CDR1 MNHEY and CDR2 SMNVEV (reference sequence). CDR3 coding DNA: TGTGCCAGCAGCCCTTATTCCCCTACAGTGAGCCCCGATCAGCCCCAGCATTTT. The encoded protein is CASSPYSPTVSPDQPQHF.

V usage is TRBV2 and J usage is TRBJ2-5; the match to TRBD1 covers 11 bases. The CDR3 runs to 15 residues. The germline CDR1 and CDR2 sequences are SNHLY and FYNNEI. The V and J ends lost 6 bases and 1 base, in that order; junction bases with no gene match: 4. The CDR3 nucleotides read TGTGCCAGCAGGGCCGGGACAGGGGGCCAAGAGACCCAGTACTTC. Its protein product is CASRAGTGGQETQYF.

The V and J genes are TRBV2 and TRBJ1-2; D unresolved. Deletions cut 2 bases from V and 0 bases from J, with 13 bases between. Germline assignment: CDR1 SNHLY and CDR2 FYNNEI. This CDR3 region has 16 residues. CDR3 in DNA: TGTGCCAGCAGTGAAAGGGCTTGGGGAGCTAACTATGGCTACACCTTC. Amino acid sequence: CASSERAWGANYGYTF.

The chain uses TRBV27 and TRBJ1-1; D perhaps matches TRBD1 (6 bases). Germline CDR1 reads MNHEY; CDR2 reads SMNVEV (reference sequence). The V end lost 2 bases, the J end lost 1 base, and 14 bases lay between the germline ends. The CDR3 is made up of 16 amino acids. The CDR3 is CASSLLPGVENTEAFF. The CDR3 DNA reads as TGTGCCAGCAGTTTACTCCCAGGGGTGGAGAACACTGAAGCTTTCTTT.

This chain joins TRBV2 and TRBJ2-7; D is unclear. The V and J ends lost 4 bases and 4 bases respectively, with 11 bases between them. CDR1 is SNHLY and CDR2 is FYNNEI in the germline V gene. The CDR3 is 13 residues long. The CDR3 loop reads CASSAARSYEQYF. Here the CDR3 DNA reads TGTGCCAGCAGTGCTGCGCGGTCGTACGAGCAGTACTTC.

The chain couples TRBV5-1 to TRBJ2-7; TRBD2 matches at 10 bases. The trim removed 0 bases at V and 1 base at J, leaving 7 bases unmatched. The germline V gene has CDR1 SGHRS and CDR2 YFSETQ. CDR3 length: 17 amino acids. In DNA form, the CDR3 reads TGCGCCAGCAGCTTGGAAAGCGGGAGGGCCGCTTCCTACGAGCAGTACTTC. It translates to CASSLESGRAASYEQYF. Based on the CDR3 plus reference TRBV5-1 and TRBJ2-7, the full variable domain is KAGVTQTPRYLIKTRGQQVTLSCSPISGHRSVSWYQQTPGQGLQFLFEYFSETQRNKGNFPGRFSGRQFSNSRSEMNVSTLELGDSALYLCASSLESGRAASYEQYFGPGTRLTVT.

The gene calls are TRBV14 and TRBJ1-2; 8 nucleotides line up with TRBD1. Germline CDR1 is SGHDN and CDR2 is FVKESK. The V segment lost 4 bases and the J segment 5 bases; nucleotides outside the gene matches: 9. CDR3 length: 15 residues. CDR3 DNA sequence: TGTGCCAGCAGCCCCTGGACAGGGTCTGAGTATGGCTACACCTTC. Translated: CASSPWTGSEYGYTF.

V is TRBV27 and J is TRBJ2-3; D might be TRBD2 (6 bases). Trimming pared 2 bases from V and 6 bases from J, leaving 15 bases between. Per germline, CDR1 MNHEY and CDR2 SMNVEV (reference sequence). There are 15 residues in the CDR3. The CDR3 sequence: CASSLAYGRRDTQYF. CDR3 sequence (DNA): TGTGCCAGCAGTTTAGCCTACGGGAGACGGGATACGCAGTATTTT.

The V gene is TRBV5-4, the J gene TRBJ2-2; the match to TRBD1 covers 10 bases. Germline-derived CDR1 and CDR2 are SGHNT and YYREEE (reference sequence). V was pared by 4 bases and J by 5 bases, with 5 bases of the junction left unmatched. This CDR3 contains 15 residues. CDR3 in DNA: TGTGCCAGCAGCCGACAGGGGGCACCTACCGGGGAGCTGTTTTTT. Its translation: CASSRQGAPTGELFF. Based on the CDR3 plus reference TRBV5-4 and TRBJ2-2, the full variable domain is ETGVTQSPTHLIKTRGQQVTLRCSSQSGHNTVSWYQQALGQGPQFIFQYYREEENGRGNFPPRFSGLQFPNYSSELNVNALELDDSALYLCASSRQGAPTGELFFGEGSRLTVL.

V usage is TRBV5-1 and J usage is TRBJ1-1; TRBD1 aligns across 9 bases. The CDR3 runs 14 residues. The junction had 5 bases not matched to a gene; V was cut back by 4 bases and J by 4 bases. Per the germline V gene, CDR1 is SGHRS and CDR2 is YFSETQ. CDR3 sequence (DNA): TGCGCCAGCAGCCCGGGACAGGGTTTCACTGAAGCTTTCTTT. Its translation: CASSPGQGFTEAFF.

In this sample, this clone turned up once. The CDR3 loop reads CARQPASSGVFNEQFF. CDR3 bases: TGTGCCAGGCAACCCGCTTCTAGCGGGGTATTCAATGAGCAGTTCTTC. The chain employs TRBV2 and TRBJ2-1, with TRBD2 identical over 9 bases. J lost 6 bases, V lost 9 bases, and 15 bases had no gene match. This CDR3 has 16 residues. The germline CDR1 and CDR2 sequences are SNHLY and FYNNEI.

This clone was seen just once. CDR3 nucleotide sequence: TGTGCCAGCAGTGTACTAGCGGGGTACTACAATGAGCAGTTCTTC. Its protein product is CASSVLAGYYNEQFF. The J gene is TRBJ2-1, the V gene TRBV6-1; TRBD2 agrees at 10 bases. The germline CDR1 and CDR2 sequences are MNHNS and SASEGT. The CDR3 totals 15 residues. Losses at the gene ends were 4 bases for V and 3 bases for J; bases not matched to a gene: 3.

The chain carries TRBV9 and TRBJ1-2, with a possible D match to TRBD1 (6 bases). The CDR3 is made up of 15 amino acids. Trimming pared 0 bases from V and 6 bases from J, leaving 15 bases between. Germline V gene lookup returns CDR1 SGDLS and CDR2 YYNGEE. CDR3 bases: TGTGCCAGCAGCGTAGCGGGTGGGGCAGGGGATGGCTACACCTTC. This sequence encodes CASSVAGGAGDGYTF. Filled out from reference TRBV9 and TRBJ1-2, the complete variable domain reads DSGVTQTPKHLITATGQRVTLRCSPRSGDLSVYWYQQSLDQGLQFLIQYYNGEERAKGNILERFSAQQFPDLHSELNLSSLELGDSALYFCASSVAGGAGDGYTFGSGTRLTVV.

The sample holds one count of this clone. The gene calls are TRBV7-9 and TRBJ1-3, with D possibly matching TRBD1 (6 bases). Germline-derived CDR1 and CDR2 are SEHNR and FQNEAQ (reference sequence). Trimming took off 4 bases at V and 2 bases at J, with 9 bases between the two ends. The CDR3 covers 14 residues. CDR3 sequence (DNA): TGTGCCAGCAGCTCTTACAGGGCTGGAAACACCATATATTTT. It codes for CASSSYRAGNTIYF.

CDR3 residues: CASSLSRLGLEQYF. CDR3 in DNA: TGTGCCAGCAGCTTATCCAGGTTGGGGCTCGAGCAGTACTTC. V and J are TRBV7-2 and TRBJ2-7, with D possibly being TRBD1 (5 bases). Trimming stripped 2 bases from V and 6 bases from J, with 14 bases between. This CDR3 has 14 residues. Germline V gene lookup returns CDR1 SGHTA and CDR2 FQGNSA.

V and J are TRBV5-1 and TRBJ1-4; 7 bases map to TRBD1. Germline CDR1 and CDR2: SGHRS and YFSETQ. The CDR3 sequence is 14 residues long. Losses at the gene ends were 2 bases for V and 8 bases for J; bases not matched to a gene: 6. CDR3 DNA: TGCGCCAGCAGCTTACAGGGGCATGGCGAAAAACTGTTTTTT. Protein sequence: CASSLQGHGEKLFF. Filled out from reference TRBV5-1 and TRBJ1-4, the complete variable domain reads KAGVTQTPRYLIKTRGQQVTLSCSPISGHRSVSWYQQTPGQGLQFLFEYFSETQRNKGNFPGRFSGRQFSNSRSEMNVSTLELGDSALYLCASSLQGHGEKLFFGSGTQLSVL.

The V call is TRBV2, the J call TRBJ2-2, with D perhaps matching TRBD1 (6 bases). This CDR3 is 16 amino acids long. V lost 4 bases, J lost 1 base, and 13 bases lay in between. The germline V gene has CDR1 SNHLY and CDR2 FYNNEI. The CDR3 bases are TGTGCCAGCAGTGTGCATAGGGACATGAACACCGGGGAGCTGTTTTTT. This sequence encodes CASSVHRDMNTGELFF.

The chain links TRBV19 to TRBJ1-2; TRBD1 agrees at 7 bases. The CDR3 is 13 residues long. The junction had 2 bases not matched to a gene; V was cut back by 5 bases and J by 2 bases. Germline CDR1 and CDR2: LNHDA and SQIVND (reference sequence). The CDR3 is CASSGDRNYGYTF. The CDR3 bases are TGTGCCAGTAGTGGGGACAGAAACTATGGCTACACCTTC.

V gene TRBV6-5 combines with J gene TRBJ1-6; D may be TRBD1 (6 bases). The CDR3 is made up of 15 amino acids. The V gene's germline CDR1 is MNHEY and CDR2 SVGAGI. Deletions cut 5 bases from V and 6 bases from J, with 14 bases between. CDR3 DNA sequence: TGTGCCAGCAGTCGCCAGGGGCCACTTAATTCACCCCTCCACTTT. Encoded protein: CASSRQGPLNSPLHF.

The V call is TRBV19, the J call TRBJ1-1; no reliable D call. The CDR3 loop spans 15 amino acids. Between the trimmed V and J ends, which lost 7 bases and 4 bases, there was a span of 19 bases. CDR1 and CDR2 from the germline V gene are LNHDA and SQIVND (reference sequence). The CDR3: CASTPSGERGTEAFF. In nucleotides, the CDR3 is TGTGCCAGTACCCCCAGTGGCGAGCGGGGCACTGAAGCTTTCTTT.

V and J are TRBV5-1 and TRBJ1-4; TRBD1 agrees at 9 bases. The ends lost 3 bases at V and 8 bases at J; junction bases unmatched: 8. This CDR3 is 15 amino acids long. CDR1 is SGHRS, CDR2 YFSETQ, per germline. CDR3 nucleotide sequence: TGCGCCAGCAGCTCAAAAACAGGGGGCTCGGAAAAACTGTTTTTT. Translating gives CASSSKTGGSEKLFF.